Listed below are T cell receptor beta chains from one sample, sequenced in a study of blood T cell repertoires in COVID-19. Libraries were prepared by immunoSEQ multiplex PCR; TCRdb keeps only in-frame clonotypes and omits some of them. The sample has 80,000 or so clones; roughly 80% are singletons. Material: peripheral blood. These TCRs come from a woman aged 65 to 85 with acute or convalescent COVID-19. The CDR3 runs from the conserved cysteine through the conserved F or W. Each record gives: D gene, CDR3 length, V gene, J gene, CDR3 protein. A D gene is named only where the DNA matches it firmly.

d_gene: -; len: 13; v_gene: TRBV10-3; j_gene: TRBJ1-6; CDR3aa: CASRTAINSPLHF
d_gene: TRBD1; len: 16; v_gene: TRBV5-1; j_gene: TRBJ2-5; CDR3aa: CASSLAARTGSQTQYF
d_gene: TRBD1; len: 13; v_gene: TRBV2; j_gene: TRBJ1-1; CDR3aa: CASSLRDSSEAFF
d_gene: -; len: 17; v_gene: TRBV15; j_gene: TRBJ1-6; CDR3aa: CATSRDGGERYNSPLHF
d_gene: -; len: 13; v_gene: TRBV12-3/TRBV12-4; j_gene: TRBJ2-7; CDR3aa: CASSNTRWYEQYF
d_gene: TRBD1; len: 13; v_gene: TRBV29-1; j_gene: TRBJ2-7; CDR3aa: CSVVQGGFHEQYF
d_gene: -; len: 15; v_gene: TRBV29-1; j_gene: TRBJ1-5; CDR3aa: CSVEISGESNQPQHF
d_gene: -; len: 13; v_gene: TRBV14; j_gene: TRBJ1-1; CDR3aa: CASSQNRVGEAFF
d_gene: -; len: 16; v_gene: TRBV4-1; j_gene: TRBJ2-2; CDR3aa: CASSHVGQGIPGELFF
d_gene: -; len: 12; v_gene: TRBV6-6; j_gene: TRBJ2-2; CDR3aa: CASSLLTGELFF
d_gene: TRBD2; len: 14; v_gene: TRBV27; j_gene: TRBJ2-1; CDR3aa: CASRPTSGGGEQFF
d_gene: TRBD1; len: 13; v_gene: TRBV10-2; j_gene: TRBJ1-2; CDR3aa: CASSESQGDGYTF
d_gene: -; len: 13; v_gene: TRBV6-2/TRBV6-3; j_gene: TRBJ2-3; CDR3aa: CASTYPGADTQYF
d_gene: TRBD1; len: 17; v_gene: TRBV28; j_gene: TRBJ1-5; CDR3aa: CASSPRTGYFGNQPQHF